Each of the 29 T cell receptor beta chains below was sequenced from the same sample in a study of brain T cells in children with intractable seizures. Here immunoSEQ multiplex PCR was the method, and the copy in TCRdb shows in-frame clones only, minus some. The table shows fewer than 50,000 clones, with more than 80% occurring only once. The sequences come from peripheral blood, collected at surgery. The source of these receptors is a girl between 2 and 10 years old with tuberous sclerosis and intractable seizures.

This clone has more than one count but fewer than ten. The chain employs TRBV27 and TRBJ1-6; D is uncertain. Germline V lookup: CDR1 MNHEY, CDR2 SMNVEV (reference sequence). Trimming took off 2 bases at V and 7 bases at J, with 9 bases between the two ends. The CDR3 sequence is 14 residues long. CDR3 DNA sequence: TGTGCCAGCAGTTTAAGGGTCTACAATTCACCCCTCCACTTT. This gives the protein CASSLRVYNSPLHF.

The CDR3 DNA follows: TGTGCCAGCAGCCTTCGGACTAGGATGGAGGGCACAGATACGCAGTATTTT. Its protein product is CASSLRTRMEGTDTQYF. The chain recombines TRBV9 with TRBJ2-3, with 7 bases fitting TRBD2. CDR1 is SGDLS and CDR2 is YYNGEE in the germline V gene. The CDR3 runs to 17 residues. J lost 1 base, V lost 4 bases, and 12 bases had no gene match.

The CDR3 region is CASSLGDPQPQHF. In DNA, the CDR3 is TGTGCCAGCTCACTAGGCGATCCTCAGCCCCAGCATTTT. The V and J genes are TRBV18 and TRBJ1-5, with unresolved D. CDR1 KGHSH and CDR2 LQKENI come from the germline V gene. V dropped 4 bases and J dropped 6 bases, with 10 bases sitting between them. The CDR3 consists of 13 residues.

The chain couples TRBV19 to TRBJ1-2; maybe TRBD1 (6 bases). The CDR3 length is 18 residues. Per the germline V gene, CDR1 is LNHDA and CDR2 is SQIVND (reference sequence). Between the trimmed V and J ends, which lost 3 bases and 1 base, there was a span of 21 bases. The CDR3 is CASSMGPGRGYFNYGYTF. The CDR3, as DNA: TGTGCCAGTAGTATGGGACCGGGCAGGGGCTACTTTAACTATGGCTACACCTTC.

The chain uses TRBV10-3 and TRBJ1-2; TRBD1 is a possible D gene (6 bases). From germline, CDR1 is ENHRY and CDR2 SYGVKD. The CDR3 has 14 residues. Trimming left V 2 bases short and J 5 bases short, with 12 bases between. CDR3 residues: CAISERGIPYGYTF. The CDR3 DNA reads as TGTGCCATCAGTGAGAGGGGGATCCCATATGGCTACACCTTC.

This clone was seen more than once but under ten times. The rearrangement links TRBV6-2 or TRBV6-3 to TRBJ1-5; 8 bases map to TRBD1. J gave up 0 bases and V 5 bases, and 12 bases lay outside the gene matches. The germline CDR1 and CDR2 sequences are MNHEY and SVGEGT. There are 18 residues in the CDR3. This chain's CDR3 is CASSPRDRLVYSNQPQHF. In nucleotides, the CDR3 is TGTGCCAGCAGTCCCCGGGACAGGCTTGTTTATAGCAATCAGCCCCAGCATTTT.

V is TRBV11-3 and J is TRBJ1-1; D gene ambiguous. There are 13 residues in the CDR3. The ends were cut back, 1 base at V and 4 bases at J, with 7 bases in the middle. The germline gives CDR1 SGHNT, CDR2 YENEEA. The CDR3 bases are TGTGCCAGCAGCTTAGGGGAGAGCACTGAAGCTTTCTTT. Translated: CASSLGESTEAFF.

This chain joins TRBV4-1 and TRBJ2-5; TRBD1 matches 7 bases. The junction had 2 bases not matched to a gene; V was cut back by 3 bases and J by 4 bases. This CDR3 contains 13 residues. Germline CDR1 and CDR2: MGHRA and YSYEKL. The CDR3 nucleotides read TGCGCCAGCAGCCAGACAGGGCCAGAGACCCAGTACTTC. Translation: CASSQTGPETQYF.

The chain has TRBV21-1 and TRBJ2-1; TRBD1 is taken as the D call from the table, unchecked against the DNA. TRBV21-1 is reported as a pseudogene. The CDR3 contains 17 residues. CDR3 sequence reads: CASSKGVDRSSYNEQFF. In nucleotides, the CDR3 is TGTGCCAGCAGCAAAGGTGTCGACAGGAGCTCCTACAATGAGCAGTTCTTC.

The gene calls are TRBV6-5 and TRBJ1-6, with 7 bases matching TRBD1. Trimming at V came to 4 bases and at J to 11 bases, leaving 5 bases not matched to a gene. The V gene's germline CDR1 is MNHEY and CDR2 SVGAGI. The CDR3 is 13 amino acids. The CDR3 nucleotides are TGTGCCAGCAGTTTAACAGGGGCGGCACCCCTCCACTTT. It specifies CASSLTGAAPLHF.

CDR3 residues: CASSLGTGNTEAFF. CDR3 coding DNA: TGTGCCAGCAGCTTGGGGACAGGGAACACTGAAGCTTTCTTT. The chain has TRBV5-5 and TRBJ1-1, with 7 bases identical to TRBD1. The CDR3 consists of 14 residues. With 0 bases clipped from V and 1 base from J, the junction kept 0 bases outside the gene matches. Germline V CDR1 and CDR2: SGHKS, YYEKEE (reference sequence). The entire variable domain, with the rest obtained from reference TRBV5-5 and TRBJ1-1, is as follows: DAGVTQSPTHLIKTRGQQVTLRCSPISGHKSVSWYQQVLGQGPQFIFQYYEKEERGRGNFPDRFSARQFPNYSSELNVNALLLGDSALYLCASSLGTGNTEAFFGQGTRLTVV.

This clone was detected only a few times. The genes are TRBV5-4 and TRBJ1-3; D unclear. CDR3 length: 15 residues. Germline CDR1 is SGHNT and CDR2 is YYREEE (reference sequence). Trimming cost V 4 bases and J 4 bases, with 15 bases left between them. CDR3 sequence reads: CASSRAGVYGNTIYF. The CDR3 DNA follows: TGTGCCAGCAGCAGGGCCGGAGTATACGGAAACACCATATATTTT.

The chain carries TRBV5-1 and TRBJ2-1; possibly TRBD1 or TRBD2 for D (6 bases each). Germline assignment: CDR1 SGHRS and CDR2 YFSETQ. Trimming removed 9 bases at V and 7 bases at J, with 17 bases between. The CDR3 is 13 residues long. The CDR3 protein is CATGGTGMNEQFF. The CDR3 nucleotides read TGCGCCACCGGGGGTACAGGGATGAATGAGCAGTTCTTC.

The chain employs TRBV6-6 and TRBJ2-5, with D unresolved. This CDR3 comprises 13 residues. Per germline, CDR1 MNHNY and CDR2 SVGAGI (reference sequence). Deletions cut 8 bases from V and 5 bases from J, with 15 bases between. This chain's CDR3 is CASLEPLRETQYF. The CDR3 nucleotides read TGTGCCAGCCTCGAGCCCCTGAGGGAGACCCAGTACTTC.

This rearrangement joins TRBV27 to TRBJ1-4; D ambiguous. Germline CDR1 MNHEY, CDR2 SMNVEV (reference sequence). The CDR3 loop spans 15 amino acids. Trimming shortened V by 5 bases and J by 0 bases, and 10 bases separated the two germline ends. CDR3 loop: CASSPTTATNEKLFF. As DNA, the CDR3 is TGTGCCAGCAGTCCTACTACTGCAACTAATGAAAAACTGTTTTTT.

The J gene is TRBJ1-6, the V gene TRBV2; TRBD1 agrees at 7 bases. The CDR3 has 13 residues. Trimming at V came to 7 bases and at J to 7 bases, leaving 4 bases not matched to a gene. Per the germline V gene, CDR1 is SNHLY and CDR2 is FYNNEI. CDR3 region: CASKPGQNSPLHF. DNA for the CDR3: TGTGCCAGCAAGCCGGGACAGAATTCACCCCTCCACTTT.

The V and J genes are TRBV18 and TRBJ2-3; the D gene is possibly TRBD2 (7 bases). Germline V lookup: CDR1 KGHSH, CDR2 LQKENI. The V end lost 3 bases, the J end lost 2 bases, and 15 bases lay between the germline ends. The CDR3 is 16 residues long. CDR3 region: CASSPLGGRVTDTQYF. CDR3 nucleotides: TGTGCCAGCTCACCTCTCGGGGGGCGGGTCACAGATACGCAGTATTTT.

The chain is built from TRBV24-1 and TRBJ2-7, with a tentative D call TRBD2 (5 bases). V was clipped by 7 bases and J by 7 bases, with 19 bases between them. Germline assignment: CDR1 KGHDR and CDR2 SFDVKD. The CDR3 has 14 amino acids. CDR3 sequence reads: CATREYIIWEEQYV. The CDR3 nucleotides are TGTGCCACCAGGGAGTATATTATATGGGAGGAGCAGTACGTC.

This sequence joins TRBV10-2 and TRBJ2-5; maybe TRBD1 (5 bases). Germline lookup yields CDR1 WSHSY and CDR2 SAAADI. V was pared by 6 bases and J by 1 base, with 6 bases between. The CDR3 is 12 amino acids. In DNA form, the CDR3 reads TGCGCCAGCAGGACAGCCCAAGAGACCCAGTACTTC. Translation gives CASRTAQETQYF.

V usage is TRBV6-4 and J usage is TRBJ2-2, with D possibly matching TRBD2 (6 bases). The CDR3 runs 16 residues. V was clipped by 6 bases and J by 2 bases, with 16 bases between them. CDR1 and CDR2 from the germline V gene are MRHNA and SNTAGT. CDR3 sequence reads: CASRSFTGTNTGELFF. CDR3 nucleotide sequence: TGTGCCAGCAGATCCTTTACCGGGACTAACACCGGGGAGCTGTTTTTT.

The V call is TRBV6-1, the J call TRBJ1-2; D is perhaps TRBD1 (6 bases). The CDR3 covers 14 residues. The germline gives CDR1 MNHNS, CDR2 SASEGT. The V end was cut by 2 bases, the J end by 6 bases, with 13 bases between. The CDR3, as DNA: TGTGCCAGCAGTGAAATCGGCAGGGGTAATGGCTACACCTTC. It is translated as CASSEIGRGNGYTF.

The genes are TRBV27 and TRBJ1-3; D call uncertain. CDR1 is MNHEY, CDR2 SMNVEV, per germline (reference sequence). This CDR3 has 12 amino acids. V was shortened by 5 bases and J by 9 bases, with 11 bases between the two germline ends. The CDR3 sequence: CASSGVAGTIYF. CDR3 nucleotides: TGTGCCAGCAGTGGGGTAGCCGGCACCATATATTTT.

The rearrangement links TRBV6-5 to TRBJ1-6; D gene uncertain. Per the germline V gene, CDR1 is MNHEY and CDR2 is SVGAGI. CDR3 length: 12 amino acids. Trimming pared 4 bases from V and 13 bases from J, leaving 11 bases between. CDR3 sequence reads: CASSLPPQPLHF. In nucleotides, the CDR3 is TGTGCCAGCAGTTTACCCCCCCAGCCCCTCCACTTT.

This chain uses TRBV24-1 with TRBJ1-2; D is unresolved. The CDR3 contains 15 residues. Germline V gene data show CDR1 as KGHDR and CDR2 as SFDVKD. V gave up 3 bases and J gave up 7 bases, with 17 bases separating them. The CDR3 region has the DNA TGTGCCACCAGTGATACCGGGCAGGACCAACGTGGCTACACCTTC. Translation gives CATSDTGQDQRGYTF.

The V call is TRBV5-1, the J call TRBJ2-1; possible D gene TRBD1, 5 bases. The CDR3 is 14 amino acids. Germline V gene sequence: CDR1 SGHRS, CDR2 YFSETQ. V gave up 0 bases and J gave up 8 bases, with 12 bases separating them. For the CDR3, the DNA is TGCGCCAGCAGCTTGGTCGCAGGGAAGGATGAGCAGTTCTTC. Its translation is CASSLVAGKDEQFF.

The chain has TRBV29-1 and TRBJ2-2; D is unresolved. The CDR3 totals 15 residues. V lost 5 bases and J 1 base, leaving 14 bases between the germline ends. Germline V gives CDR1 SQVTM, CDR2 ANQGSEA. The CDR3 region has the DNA TGCAGCGTTTCCCGTCCCGGACGGAACACCGGGGAGCTGTTTTTT. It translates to CSVSRPGRNTGELFF.

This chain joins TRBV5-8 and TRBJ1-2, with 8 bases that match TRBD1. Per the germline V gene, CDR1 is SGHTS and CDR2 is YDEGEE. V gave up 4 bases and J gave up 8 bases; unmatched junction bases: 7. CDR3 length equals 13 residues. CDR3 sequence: CASSITTGVGYTF. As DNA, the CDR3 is TGTGCCAGCAGCATAACGACAGGGGTGGGCTACACCTTC. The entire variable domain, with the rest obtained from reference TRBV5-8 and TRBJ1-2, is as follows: EAGVTQSPTHLIKTRGQQATLRCSPISGHTSVYWYQQALGLGLQFLLWYDEGEERNRGNFPPRFSGRQFPNYSSELNVNALELEDSALYLCASSITTGVGYTFGSGTRLTVV.

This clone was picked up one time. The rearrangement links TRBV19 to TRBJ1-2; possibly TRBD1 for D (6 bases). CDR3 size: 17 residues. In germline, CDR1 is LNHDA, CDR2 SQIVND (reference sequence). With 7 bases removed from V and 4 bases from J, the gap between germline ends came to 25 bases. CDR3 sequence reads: CASTKNGGPTTGYGYTF. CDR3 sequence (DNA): TGTGCCAGTACCAAAAATGGGGGGCCCACTACCGGCTATGGCTACACCTTC.

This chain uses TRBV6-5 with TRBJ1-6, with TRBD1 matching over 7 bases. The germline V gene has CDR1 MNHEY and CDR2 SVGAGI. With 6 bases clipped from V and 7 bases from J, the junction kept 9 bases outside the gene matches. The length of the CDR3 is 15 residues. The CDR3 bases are TGTGCCAGCAGCTCTACCGACAGGGAGAATTCACCCCTCCACTTT. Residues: CASSSTDRENSPLHF.